This T cell receptor beta chain emerged from a study of low-dose radiotherapy and immunotherapy resistance in tumors. Study-wide context: On an every-two-weeks schedule, patients received intravenous nivolumab 240 mg, along with ipilimumab 1 mg/kg every six weeks. Treatment included intravenous cyclophosphamide dosed at 200 mg/m2 every two weeks, one day before radiation and immunotherapy.

This clonotype has ten or more counts. There are 14 residues in the CDR3. The V gene lost 3 bases and the J gene lost 7 bases, with 14 bases spanning the gap. CDR1 is ENHRY and CDR2 is SYGVKD in the germline V gene. The time point: after trial treatment. The treatment denotes: LDRT plus nivolumab, ipilimumab, low-dose cyclophosphamide and aspirin (RACIN trial). Low-dose radiotherapy and low-dose cyclophosphamide, together with aspirin, ipilimumab and nivolumab, were given to donors. Alpha and beta chains were covered, as first-strand cDNA relied on TRAV- and TRBV-specific primers. With a constant-region primer and a V-primer adapter, TCRs were subjected to 20 to 25 PCR cycles of amplification. TCRdb re-analysed the reads in MiXCR, keeping a single row per CDR3 protein. The sample lists about 100,000 distinct CDR3 sequences, less than 25% occurring once.

The sequence came from a male donor with prostate cancer. The chain combines TRBV10-3 with TRBJ2-3; a possible D gene is TRBD2 (5 bases). This specimen consisted of PBMCs, obtained after low-dose radiotherapy plus immunotherapy. The CDR3 DNA sequence: TGTGCCATCAGTGACCCACGGACGGGAAATACGCAGTATTTT. Translating it yields CAISDPRTGNTQYF.